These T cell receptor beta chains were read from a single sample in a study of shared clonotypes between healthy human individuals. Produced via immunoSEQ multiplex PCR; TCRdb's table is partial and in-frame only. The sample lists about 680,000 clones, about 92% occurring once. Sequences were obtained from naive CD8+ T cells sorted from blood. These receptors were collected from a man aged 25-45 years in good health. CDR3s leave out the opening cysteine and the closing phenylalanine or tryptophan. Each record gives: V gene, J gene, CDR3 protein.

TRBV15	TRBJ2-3	ATSMGVTGSLTDTQY
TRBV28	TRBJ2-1	ASSQGQYNEQF
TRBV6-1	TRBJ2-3	ASRPEGITDTQY
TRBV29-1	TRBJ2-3	SAPAPSVSHSKSLTDTQY
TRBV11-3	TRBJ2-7	ASSFGQTYEQY
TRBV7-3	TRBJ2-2	ASSLEGPGELF
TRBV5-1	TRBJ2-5	ASSLERLAGVETQY
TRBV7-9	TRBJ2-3	ASSSPATGTDTQY
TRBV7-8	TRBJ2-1	ASSWTRGVWEQF
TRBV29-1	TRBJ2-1	SVYGLAGGIYNEQF
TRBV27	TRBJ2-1	ASSPGTGVNEQF
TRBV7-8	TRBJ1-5	ASSTTGEYSNQPQH
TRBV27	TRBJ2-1	ASSLSSGDRHYNEQF
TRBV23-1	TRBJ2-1	ASSQSRLGVAYNEQF
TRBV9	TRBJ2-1	ASSIQGGEQF
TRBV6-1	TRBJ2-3	ASSLDRAITDTQY
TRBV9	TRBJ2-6	ASSVEGTGVYGANVLT
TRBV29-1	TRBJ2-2	SGYSRGALNTGELF
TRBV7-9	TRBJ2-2	ASSSRDSNTGELF
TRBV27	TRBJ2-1	ASSLYFQPSYNEQF
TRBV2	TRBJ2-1	ASALGRQIYNEQF
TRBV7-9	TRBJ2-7	ASSLDSSLDEQY
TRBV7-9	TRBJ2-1	ASSPGLAGSLGYNEQF
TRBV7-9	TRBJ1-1	ASSLERARGRNTEAF
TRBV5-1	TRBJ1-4	ASSWGAAEATNEKLF
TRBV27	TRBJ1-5	ASSLFPNQPQH
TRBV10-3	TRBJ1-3	AITVDSGNTIY
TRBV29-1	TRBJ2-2	SGLITGELF
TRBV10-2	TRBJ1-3	ASAGSERNTIY